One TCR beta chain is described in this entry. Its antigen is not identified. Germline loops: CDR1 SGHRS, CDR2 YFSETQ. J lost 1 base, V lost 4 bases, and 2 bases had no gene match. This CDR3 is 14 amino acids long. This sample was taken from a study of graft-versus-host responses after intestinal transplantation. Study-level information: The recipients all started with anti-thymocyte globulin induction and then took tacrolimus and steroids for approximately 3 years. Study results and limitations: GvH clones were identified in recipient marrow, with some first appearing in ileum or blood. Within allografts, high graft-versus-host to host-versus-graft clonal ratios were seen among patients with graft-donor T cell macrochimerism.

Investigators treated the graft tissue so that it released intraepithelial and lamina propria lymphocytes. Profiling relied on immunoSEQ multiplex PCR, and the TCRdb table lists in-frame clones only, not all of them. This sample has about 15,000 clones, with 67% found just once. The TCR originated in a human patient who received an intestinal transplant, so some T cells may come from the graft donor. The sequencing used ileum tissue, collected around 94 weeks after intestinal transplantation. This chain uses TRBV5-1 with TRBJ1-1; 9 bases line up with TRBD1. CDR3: CASSPDRGNTEAFF. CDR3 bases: TGCGCCAGCAGCCCGGACAGGGGGAACACTGAAGCTTTCTTT.